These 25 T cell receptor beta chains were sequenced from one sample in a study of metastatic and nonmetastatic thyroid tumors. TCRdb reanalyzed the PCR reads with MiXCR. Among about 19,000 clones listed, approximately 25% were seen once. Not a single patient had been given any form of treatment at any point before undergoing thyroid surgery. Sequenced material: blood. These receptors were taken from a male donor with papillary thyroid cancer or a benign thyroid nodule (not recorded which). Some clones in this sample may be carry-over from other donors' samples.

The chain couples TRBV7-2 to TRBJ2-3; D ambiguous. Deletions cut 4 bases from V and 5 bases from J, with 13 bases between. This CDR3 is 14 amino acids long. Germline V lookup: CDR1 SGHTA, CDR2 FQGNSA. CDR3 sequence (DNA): TGTGCCAGCAGCTCCCCCGGCGCCGGAGATACGCAGTATTTT. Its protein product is CASSSPGAGDTQYF. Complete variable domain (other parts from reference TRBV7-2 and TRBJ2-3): GAGVSQSPSNKVTEKGKDVELRCDPISGHTALYWYRQSLGQGLEFLIYFQGNSAPDKSGLPSDRFSAERTGGSVSTLTIQRTQQEDSAVYLCASSSPGAGDTQYFGPGTRLTVL.

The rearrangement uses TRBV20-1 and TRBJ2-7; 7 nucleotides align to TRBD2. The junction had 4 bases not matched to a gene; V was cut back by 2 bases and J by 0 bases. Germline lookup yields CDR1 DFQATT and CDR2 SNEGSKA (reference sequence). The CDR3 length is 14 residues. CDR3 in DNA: TGCAGTGCTAGAATTAGCGGGCGCTCCTACGAGCAGTACTTC. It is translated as CSARISGRSYEQYF.

CDR3 bases: TGCAGTGCTAGGGGGTGGGTGAGCACAGATACGCAGTATTTT. Translating it yields CSARGWVSTDTQYF. The chain carries TRBV20-1 and TRBJ2-3; D is uncertain. The ends were cut back, 3 bases at V and 0 bases at J, with 10 bases in the middle. Germline CDR1 is DFQATT and CDR2 is SNEGSKA (reference sequence). The CDR3 runs 14 residues.

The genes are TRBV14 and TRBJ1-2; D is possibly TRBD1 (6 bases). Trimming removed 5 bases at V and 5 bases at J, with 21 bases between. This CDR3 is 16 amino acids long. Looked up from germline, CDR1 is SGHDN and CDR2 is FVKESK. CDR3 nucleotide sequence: TGTGCCAGCAGCGCCAGGGGCCTTCAGGGGTGGTATGGCTACACCTTC. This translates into CASSARGLQGWYGYTF. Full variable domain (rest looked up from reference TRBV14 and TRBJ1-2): EAGVTQFPSHSVIEKGQTVTLRCDPISGHDNLYWYRRVMGKEIKFLLHFVKESKQDESGMPNNRFLAERTGGTYSTLKVQPAELEDSGVYFCASSARGLQGWYGYTFGSGTRLTVV.

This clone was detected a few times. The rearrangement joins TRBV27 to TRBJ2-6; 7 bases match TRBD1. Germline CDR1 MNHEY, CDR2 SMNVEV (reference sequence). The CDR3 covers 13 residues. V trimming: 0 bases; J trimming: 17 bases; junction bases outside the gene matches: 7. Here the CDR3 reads CASSLSGTEALTF. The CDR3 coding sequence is TGTGCCAGCAGTTTATCGGGGACAGAGGCCTTGACTTTC.

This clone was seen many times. CDR3 nucleotides: TGTGCCAGCAGCTTATTCGACAGGGAGAATACTGAAGCTTTCTTT. Protein: CASSLFDRENTEAFF. This chain connects TRBV5-4 to TRBJ1-1; 7 bases map to TRBD1. CDR1 is SGHNT, CDR2 YYREEE, per germline (reference sequence). This CDR3 spans 15 amino acids. Unmatched junction bases numbered 9, after V lost 2 bases and J lost 5 bases.

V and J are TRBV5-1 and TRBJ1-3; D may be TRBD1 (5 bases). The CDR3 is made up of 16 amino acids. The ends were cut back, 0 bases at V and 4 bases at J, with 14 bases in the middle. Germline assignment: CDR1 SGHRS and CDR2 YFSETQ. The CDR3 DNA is TGCGCCAGCAGCTTGGATCGAGTGGACAACGGAAACACCATATATTTT. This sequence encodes CASSLDRVDNGNTIYF.

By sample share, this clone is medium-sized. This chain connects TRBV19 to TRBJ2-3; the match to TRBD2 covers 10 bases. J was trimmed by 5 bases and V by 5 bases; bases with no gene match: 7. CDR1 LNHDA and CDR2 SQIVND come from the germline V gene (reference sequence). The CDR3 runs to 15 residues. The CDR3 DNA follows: TGTGCCAGTAGTCCCGTAGCGGGAGGTGGAGATACGCAGTATTTT. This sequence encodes CASSPVAGGGDTQYF.

The CDR3 sequence is CASSNRDRGNSPLHF. The CDR3 bases are TGTGCCAGCAGTAACCGGGACAGGGGTAATTCACCCCTCCACTTT. The V and J genes are TRBV6-5 and TRBJ1-6; 10 bases match TRBD1. This CDR3 region has 15 residues. Germline values: CDR1 MNHEY, CDR2 SVGAGI. The trim removed 5 bases at V and 6 bases at J, leaving 4 bases unmatched.

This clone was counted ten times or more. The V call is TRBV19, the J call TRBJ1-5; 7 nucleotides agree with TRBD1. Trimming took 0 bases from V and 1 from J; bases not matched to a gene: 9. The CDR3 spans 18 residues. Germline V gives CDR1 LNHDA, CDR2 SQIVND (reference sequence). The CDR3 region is CASSIDSSGTASNQPQHF. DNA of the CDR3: TGTGCCAGTAGTATAGATTCTTCCGGGACAGCGAGCAATCAGCCCCAGCATTTT.

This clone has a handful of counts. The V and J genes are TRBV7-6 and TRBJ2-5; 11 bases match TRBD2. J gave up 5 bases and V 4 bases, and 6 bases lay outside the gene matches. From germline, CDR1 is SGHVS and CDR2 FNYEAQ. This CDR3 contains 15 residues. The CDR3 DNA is TGTGCCAGCAGCTCGGGACTAGCGGTTAGGGAGACCCAGTACTTC. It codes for CASSSGLAVRETQYF.

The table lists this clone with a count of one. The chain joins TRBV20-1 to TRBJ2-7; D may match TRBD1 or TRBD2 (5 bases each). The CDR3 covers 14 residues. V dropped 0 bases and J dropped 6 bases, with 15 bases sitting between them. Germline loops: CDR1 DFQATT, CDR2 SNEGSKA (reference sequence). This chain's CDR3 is CSARDFQGRGEQYF. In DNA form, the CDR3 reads TGCAGTGCTAGAGATTTTCAGGGTCGGGGCGAGCAGTACTTC.

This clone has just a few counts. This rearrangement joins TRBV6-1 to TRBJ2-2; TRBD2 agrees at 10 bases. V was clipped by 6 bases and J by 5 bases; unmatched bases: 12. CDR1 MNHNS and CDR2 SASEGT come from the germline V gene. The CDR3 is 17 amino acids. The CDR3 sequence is CASRPTSGMAGTGELFF. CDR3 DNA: TGTGCCAGCAGGCCCACTAGCGGGATGGCCGGAACCGGGGAGCTGTTTTTT.

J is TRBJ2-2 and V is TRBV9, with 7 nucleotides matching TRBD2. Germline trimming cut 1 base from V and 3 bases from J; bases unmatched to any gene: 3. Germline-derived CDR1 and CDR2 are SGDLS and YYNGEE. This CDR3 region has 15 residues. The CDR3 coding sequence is TGTGCCAGCAGCGTACTAGCGGACTACACCGGGGAGCTGTTTTTT. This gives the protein CASSVLADYTGELFF.

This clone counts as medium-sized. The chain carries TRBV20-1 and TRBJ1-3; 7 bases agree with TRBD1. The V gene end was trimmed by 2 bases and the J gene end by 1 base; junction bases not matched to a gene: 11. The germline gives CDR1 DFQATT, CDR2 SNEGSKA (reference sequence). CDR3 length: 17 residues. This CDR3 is CSARLDRSLGSGNTIYF. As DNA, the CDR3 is TGCAGTGCTAGATTGGACAGGAGTCTTGGGTCTGGAAACACCATATATTTT.

This CDR3 reads CASSFTSGSEQYF. In nucleotides, the CDR3 is TGTGCCAGCAGCTTCACTTCCGGGAGCGAGCAGTACTTC. V and J are TRBV7-2 and TRBJ2-7, with TRBD2 as a possible D gene (6 bases). Germline loops: CDR1 SGHTA, CDR2 FQGNSA. Trimming stripped 3 bases from V and 6 bases from J, with 12 bases between. The CDR3 totals 13 residues.

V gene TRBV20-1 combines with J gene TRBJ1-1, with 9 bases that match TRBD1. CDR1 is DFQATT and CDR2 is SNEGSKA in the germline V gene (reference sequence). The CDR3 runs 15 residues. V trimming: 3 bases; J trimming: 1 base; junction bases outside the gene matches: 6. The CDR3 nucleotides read TGCAGTGCTAGTGCGACGGGACAGGGGAACACTGAAGCTTTCTTT. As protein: CSASATGQGNTEAFF.

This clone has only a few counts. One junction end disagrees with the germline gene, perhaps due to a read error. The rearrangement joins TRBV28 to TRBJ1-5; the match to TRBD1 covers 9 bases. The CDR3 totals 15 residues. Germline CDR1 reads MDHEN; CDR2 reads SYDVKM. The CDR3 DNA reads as TGTGCCAGCAGCCGACAGGGGGTTAGCAATCAGCCACAGCGTTTT. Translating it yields CASSRQGVSNQPQRF. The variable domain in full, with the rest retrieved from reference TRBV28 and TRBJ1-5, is DVKVTQSSRYLVKRTGEKVFLECVQDMDHENMFWYRQDPGLGLRLIYFSYDVKMKEKGDIPEGYSVSREKKERFSLILESASTNQTSMYLCASSRQGVSNQPQRFGDGTRLSIL.

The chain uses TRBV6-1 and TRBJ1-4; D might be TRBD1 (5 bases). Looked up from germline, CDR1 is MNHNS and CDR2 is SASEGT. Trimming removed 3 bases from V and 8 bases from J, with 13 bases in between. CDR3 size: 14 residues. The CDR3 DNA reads TGTGCCAGCAGTGACCCGGGGCGGGGGGAAAAACTGTTTTTT. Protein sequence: CASSDPGRGEKLFF.

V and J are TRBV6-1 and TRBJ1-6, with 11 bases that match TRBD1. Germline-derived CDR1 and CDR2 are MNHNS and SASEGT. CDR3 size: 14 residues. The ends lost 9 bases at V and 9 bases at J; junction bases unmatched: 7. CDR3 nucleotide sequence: TGTGCCAGTAGTCCCGGGACAGGGGGTTCACCCCTCCACTTT. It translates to CASSPGTGGSPLHF.

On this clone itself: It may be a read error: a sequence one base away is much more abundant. DNA for the CDR3: TGTGCCAGCAGCTTAATGGCCGTCGAAGAGACCCAGTACTTC. The encoded protein is CASSLMAVEETQYF. This chain uses TRBV7-2 with TRBJ2-5, with no clear D. Germline assignment: CDR1 SGHTA and CDR2 FQGNSA. V lost 2 bases, J lost 3 bases, and 10 bases lay in between. This CDR3 is 14 amino acids long. The complete variable domain, with remaining parts taken from reference TRBV7-2 and TRBJ2-5, reads GAGVSQSPSNKVTEKGKDVELRCDPISGHTALYWYRQSLGQGLEFLIYFQGNSAPDKSGLPSDRFSAERTGGSVSTLTIQRTQQEDSAVYLCASSLMAVEETQYFGPGTRLLVL.

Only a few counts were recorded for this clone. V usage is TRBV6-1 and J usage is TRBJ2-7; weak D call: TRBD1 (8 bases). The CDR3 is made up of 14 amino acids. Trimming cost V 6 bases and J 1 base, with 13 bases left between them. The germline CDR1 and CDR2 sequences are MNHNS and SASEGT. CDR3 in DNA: TGTGCCAGCAGGGCACAGGGGGGGTCCTACGAGCAGTACTTC. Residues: CASRAQGGSYEQYF.

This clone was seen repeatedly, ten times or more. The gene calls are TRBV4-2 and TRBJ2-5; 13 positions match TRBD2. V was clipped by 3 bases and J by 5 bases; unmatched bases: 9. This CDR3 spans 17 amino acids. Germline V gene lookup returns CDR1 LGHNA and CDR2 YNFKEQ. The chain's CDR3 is CASSQDGLAGVGETQYF. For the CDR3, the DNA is TGTGCCAGCAGCCAGGACGGACTAGCGGGAGTTGGGGAGACCCAGTACTTC.

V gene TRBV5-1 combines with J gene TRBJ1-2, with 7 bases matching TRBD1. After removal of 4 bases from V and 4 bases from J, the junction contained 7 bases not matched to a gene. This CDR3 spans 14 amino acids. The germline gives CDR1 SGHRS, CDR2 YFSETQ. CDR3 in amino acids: CASSPGTAVYGYTF. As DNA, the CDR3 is TGCGCCAGCAGCCCGGGGACAGCCGTCTATGGCTACACCTTC.

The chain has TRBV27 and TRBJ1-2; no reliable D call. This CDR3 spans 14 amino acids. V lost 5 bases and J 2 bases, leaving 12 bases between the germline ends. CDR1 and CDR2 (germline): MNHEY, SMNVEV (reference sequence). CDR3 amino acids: CASSGVPSNYGYTF. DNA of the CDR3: TGTGCCAGCAGTGGCGTACCCAGCAACTATGGCTACACCTTC.